In its sample, the clone carrying this T cell receptor (beta chain) was seen many times. Its antigen remains unidentified. This sample stems from a study of Graves' ophthalmopathy and Graves' hyperthyroidism. The study's findings and limits: Most expanded thyroid clonotypes above 0.001 frequency also appeared in blood.

Hyperthyroidism qualified as stable when ophthalmopathy did not develop within 18 months of follow-up. Excluded: other autoimmune disease, uncontrolled infection, pregnancy or lactation. RNA transcripts yielded amplified TCR beta CDR3 regions. The first-round RT-PCR employed HTBI primers together with the Qiagen OneStep RT-PCR kit. A multiplex PCR was then performed as the second round. MiXCR, applied by TCRdb to the multiplex PCR reads, yields one record per CDR3 protein. The data show 400,000 to 500,000 distinct CDR3 sequences, under 25% seen once. The CDR3 loop spans 14 amino acids. Looked up from germline, CDR1 is MNHEY and CDR2 is SVGAGI. V lost 7 bases, J lost 4 bases, and 17 bases lay in between.

This TCR was recovered from a woman under 30 with stable Graves' hyperthyroidism. Specimen: peripheral blood. The chain combines TRBV6-5 with TRBJ2-7, with D perhaps being TRBD1 or TRBD2 (6 bases each). The CDR3 protein is CASTGAGRGYEQYF. Here the CDR3 DNA reads TGTGCCAGCACGGGGGCAGGGAGAGGGTACGAGCAGTACTTC.